Each of the 8 T cell receptor beta chains below was sequenced from the same sample in a study of blood T cell repertoires in COVID-19. Some clones are missing from TCRdb's copy, which holds only in-frame ones; the method was immunoSEQ multiplex PCR. The top ten hold around 0.8% of the sample, which has almost 80,000 clones, 90% seen once. Sequenced material: peripheral blood. The receptors originated from a woman aged 80 or older with acute or convalescent COVID-19.

The V call is TRBV3-1 (or the pseudogene TRBV3-2), the J call TRBJ2-2, with 12 bases fitting TRBD2. Trimming cost V 4 bases and J 6 bases; bases outside gene matches: 3. The CDR3 is made up of 15 amino acids. In germline, CDR1 is LGHDT, CDR2 YNNKEL (reference sequence). CDR3 sequence (DNA): TGTGCCAGCAGCCGACTAGCGGGAGAGCCCGGGGAGCTGTTTTTT. Its protein is CASSRLAGEPGELFF.

The CDR3 region has the DNA TGTGCCAGCAGCTTGGACCTGGGACAGGTCGCACGAAAACTGTTTTTT. Translating it yields CASSLDLGQVARKLFF. The V call is TRBV7-2, the J call TRBJ1-4, with 8 positions matching TRBD1. The germline V gene encodes CDR1 SGHTA and CDR2 FQGNSA. Trimming at V came to 3 bases and at J to 10 bases, leaving 13 bases not matched to a gene. CDR3 length: 16 residues. Variable domain in full (rest from reference TRBV7-2 and TRBJ1-4): GAGVSQSPSNKVTEKGKDVELRCDPISGHTALYWYRQSLGQGLEFLIYFQGNSAPDKSGLPSDRFSAERTGGSVSTLTIQRTQQEDSAVYLCASSLDLGQVARKLFFGSGTQLSVL.

This clone was detected only once. The chain links TRBV4-1 to TRBJ2-2; TRBD1 aligns across 12 bases. The V and J ends lost 4 bases and 8 bases, in that order; junction bases with no gene match: 5. The CDR3 is 15 residues long. Per the germline V gene, CDR1 is MGHRA and CDR2 is YSYEKL. Here the CDR3 reads CASSPGQGAFGELFF. In nucleotides, the CDR3 is TGCGCCAGCAGCCCGGGACAGGGGGCTTTTGGGGAGCTGTTTTTT.

The rearrangement links TRBV5-1 to TRBJ1-6, with 9 bases matching TRBD1. The V gene's germline CDR1 is SGHRS and CDR2 YFSETQ. V trimming: 2 bases; J trimming: 5 bases; junction bases outside the gene matches: 2. The CDR3 contains 15 residues. The CDR3 DNA reads as TGCGCCAGCAGCTTTGGGGACAGGGATAATTCACCCCTCCACTTT. Residues: CASSFGDRDNSPLHF.

The V and J genes are TRBV5-4 and TRBJ2-1, with 9 bases aligning to TRBD1. Germline CDR1 and CDR2: SGHNT and YYREEE (reference sequence). The trim removed 0 bases at V and 5 bases at J, leaving 6 bases unmatched. This CDR3 is 16 amino acids long. The CDR3 loop reads CASSLGGTGFNNEQFF. The DNA for the CDR3 is TGTGCCAGCAGCTTGGGCGGGACAGGGTTTAACAATGAGCAGTTCTTC.

The chain is built from TRBV5-4 and TRBJ1-1, with no clear D. Trimming removed 4 bases from V and 0 bases from J, with 16 bases in between. CDR1 SGHNT and CDR2 YYREEE come from the germline V gene (reference sequence). The CDR3 is 16 residues long. DNA of the CDR3: TGTGCCAGCAGCCGTGATAAAGACACCATGAACACTGAAGCTTTCTTT. Translation: CASSRDKDTMNTEAFF.

The gene calls are TRBV18 and TRBJ1-1, with 8 bases that match TRBD1. The germline V gene encodes CDR1 KGHSH and CDR2 LQKENI. V shed 1 base, J shed 0 bases, and the junction held 1 base outside the gene matches. This CDR3 is built from 15 residues. CDR3 sequence reads: CASSPLGQVNTEAFF. CDR3 nucleotides: TGTGCCAGCTCACCACTGGGACAGGTGAACACTGAAGCTTTCTTT.

The V gene is TRBV19, the J gene TRBJ2-2; TRBD1 matches 8 bases. Germline trimming cut 4 bases from V and 5 bases from J; bases unmatched to any gene: 12. The germline CDR1 and CDR2 sequences are LNHDA and SQIVND (reference sequence). This CDR3 is 17 amino acids long. The chain's CDR3 is CASSTDHRGYRTGELFF. The CDR3 DNA sequence: TGTGCCAGTAGTACCGATCACAGGGGGTATCGAACCGGGGAGCTGTTTTTT.